This T cell receptor (beta chain) was recorded in a study of a mutant IDH1 vaccine in newly diagnosed glioma. Study-wide context: Initiation of the vaccine course occurred 4-6 weeks after radiotherapy alone, or alongside temozolomide cycles.

Study results and caveats: Pseudoprogression apparently tracked independently of changes in top peripheral T cell clonotypes.

Germline V gene sequence: CDR1 MGHRA, CDR2 YSYEKL. CDR3 length equals 20 residues. With 2 bases clipped from V and 0 bases from J, the junction kept 16 bases outside the gene matches. Worth noting for this clone: As yet, its antigen is unknown.

Time point noted: week 5, during vaccination. All doses held 300 ug of mutant IDH1 20-mer peptide, with topical imiquimod. Patients carried new grade 3 or 4 IDH1-mutant astrocytomas lacking nuclear ATRX. Generated by immunoSEQ multiplex PCR, the TCRdb table keeps only in-frame clones and is missing some. The table lists about 59,000 clones, 90% of them singletons, with about 4.6% in the top ten. V gene TRBV4-1 combines with J gene TRBJ1-1, with TRBD1 identical over 9 bases. The clonotype comes from a woman between 35 and 50 years old with glioma. The input for sequencing was PBMCs, taken from a glioma patient whose treatment included an IDH1 peptide vaccine. In nucleotides, the CDR3 is TGCGCCAGCAGCCAAATCCGGAGATTGGGACAGGGCCTCTTGAACACTGAAGCTTTCTTT. It yields the protein CASSQIRRLGQGLLNTEAFF.